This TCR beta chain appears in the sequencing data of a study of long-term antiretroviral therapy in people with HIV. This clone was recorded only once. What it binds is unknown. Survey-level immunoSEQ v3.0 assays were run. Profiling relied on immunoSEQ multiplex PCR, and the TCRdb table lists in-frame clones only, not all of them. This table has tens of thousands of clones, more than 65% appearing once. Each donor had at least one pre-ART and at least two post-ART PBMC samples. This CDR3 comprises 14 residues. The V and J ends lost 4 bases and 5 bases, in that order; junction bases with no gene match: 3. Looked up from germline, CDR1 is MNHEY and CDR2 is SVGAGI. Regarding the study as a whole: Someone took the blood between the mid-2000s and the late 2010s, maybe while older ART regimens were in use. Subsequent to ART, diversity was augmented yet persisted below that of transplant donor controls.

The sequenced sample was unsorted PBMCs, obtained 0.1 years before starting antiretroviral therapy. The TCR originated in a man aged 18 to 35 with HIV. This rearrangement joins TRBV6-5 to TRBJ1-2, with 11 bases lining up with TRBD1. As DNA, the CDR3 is TGTGCCAGCAGTTGGGGACAGGGGGGTTATGGCTACACCTTC. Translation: CASSWGQGGYGYTF.